The entry below gives a single T cell receptor beta chain sequence along with its context. Its antigen is undetermined. The CDR3 is made up of 15 amino acids. Germline loops: CDR1 MNHNS, CDR2 SASEGT. V lost 2 bases and J 3 bases, leaving 10 bases between the germline ends. The data were taken from a study of cytomegalovirus exposure and HLA in healthy donors. General observations from the study: Presence/absence results assume similar sequencing depth per donor, which may not hold. As a later analysis showed, a missense DCLRE1C variant was linked to trimming of TCR beta V- and J-genes. A few of the chains that were CMV-associated were confirmed in vitro to be specific for CMV antigens. The study dropped some indistinguishable V segments, TRBV6-2 and TRBV6-3 among them.

With 60 Vbeta and 13 Jbeta primers, the PCR was carried out. Clones were read by immunoSEQ multiplex PCR, and TCRdb kept only the in-frame ones, dropping some. The data show 150,000 to 200,000 clones, with about 90% seen just once and around 0.21% held by the top ten. The sequencing sample was made of PBMCs. V usage is TRBV6-1 and J usage is TRBJ2-2; possible D gene TRBD1, 6 bases. This TCR came from a girl under three years old in good health and CMV-seronegative. CDR3 sequence (DNA): TGTGCCAGCAGTGAAAGCGGACAGTACACCGGGGAGCTGTTTTTT. Its protein is CASSESGQYTGELFF.